One T cell receptor beta chain is described in this entry. Germline V CDR1 and CDR2: MDHEN, SYDVKM. The CDR3 extends over 15 amino acids. V shed 3 bases, J shed 4 bases, and the junction held 6 bases outside the gene matches. The Seattle patients, enrolled during active infection, were followed longitudinally. This specimen comes from a study of blood T cell repertoires in COVID-19. About the study: Samples representing acute and convalescent COVID-19 were sourced from the United States, Italy and Spain. PBMCs, B-cell-depleted T cells, or T cells were the source of the cDNA or gDNA that made up the material.

Sequenced by immunoSEQ multiplex PCR; TCRdb stores in-frame clones only, minus some. The data show around 470,000 clones, about 88% seen once. Sequencing input: peripheral blood. The V gene is TRBV28, the J gene TRBJ2-4, with 7 nucleotides matching TRBD1. The TCR comes from a man aged 18 to 30 with COVID-19, enrolled during active disease. The CDR3 coding sequence is TGTGCCAGCAGTTTGGTCCAGGGGGTAAAAAACATTCAGTACTTC. Amino acids: CASSLVQGVKNIQYF. The full variable domain, completed using reference TRBV28 and TRBJ2-4, is DVKVTQSSRYLVKRTGEKVFLECVQDMDHENMFWYRQDPGLGLRLIYFSYDVKMKEKGDIPEGYSVSREKKERFSLILESASTNQTSMYLCASSLVQGVKNIQYFGAGTRLSVL.